This T cell receptor beta chain comes out of a study of cytomegalovirus exposure and HLA in healthy donors. Amplification used 60 Vbeta primers and 13 Jbeta primers. Libraries were prepared by immunoSEQ multiplex PCR; TCRdb keeps only in-frame clonotypes and omits some of them. The table has approximately 120,000 clones, 76% seen once. Findings and caveats of the study: Later analysis identified several of the most significant clusters that appeared linked to common viral pathogens. Most TCR beta V segments were productive about 87% or about 30% of the time in an earlier analysis. Later analysis demonstrated an association between a missense DCLRE1C variant and TCR beta V- and J-gene trimming.

As regards this clone: Its antigen is unknown.

The sequence derives from a man in his forties or fifties in good health and CMV-seronegative. The source material was PBMCs.

CDR3 sequence reads: CASSTRDRGGGYTF. In DNA form, the CDR3 reads TGTGCCAGTAGTACCCGGGACAGGGGAGGTGGCTACACCTTC. The rearrangement links TRBV19 to TRBJ1-2, with TRBD1 matching 10 bases. Germline V CDR1 and CDR2: LNHDA, SQIVND (reference sequence). The CDR3 extends over 14 amino acids. V shed 4 bases and J 7 bases; nucleotides not matched to a gene: 6.